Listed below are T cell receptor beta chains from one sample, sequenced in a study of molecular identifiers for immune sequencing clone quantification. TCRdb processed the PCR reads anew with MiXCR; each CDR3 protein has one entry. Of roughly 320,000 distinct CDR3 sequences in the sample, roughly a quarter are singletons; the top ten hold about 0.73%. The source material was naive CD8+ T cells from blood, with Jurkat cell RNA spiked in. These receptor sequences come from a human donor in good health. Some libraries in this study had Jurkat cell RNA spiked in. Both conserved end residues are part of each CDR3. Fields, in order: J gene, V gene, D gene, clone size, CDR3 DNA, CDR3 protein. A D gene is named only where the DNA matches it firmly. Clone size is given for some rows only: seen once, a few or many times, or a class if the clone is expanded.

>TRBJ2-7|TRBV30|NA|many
TGTGCCTGGAGCCTGGACGAGACCTACGAGCAGTACTTC
CAWSLDETYEQYF
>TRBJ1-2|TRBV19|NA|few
TGTGCCAGTAGTAATCAGAGCTATGGCTACACCTTC
CASSNQSYGYTF
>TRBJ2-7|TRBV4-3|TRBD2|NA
TGCGCCAGCAGCCAAGATTACTCCAGCGGGAGGGCCGTGTACGAGCAGTACTTC
CASSQDYSSGRAVYEQYF
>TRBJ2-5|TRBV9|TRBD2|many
TGTGCCAGCAGCGTATCTGGACTAGCAGAGACCCAGTACTTC
CASSVSGLAETQYF
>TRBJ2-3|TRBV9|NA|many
TGTGCCAGCAGCGAAAGTGGGGGACCAGGAGATACGCAGTATTTT
CASSESGGPGDTQYF
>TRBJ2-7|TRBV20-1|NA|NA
TGCAGTGCTAGGTCGACATCCTCCTACGAGCAGTACTTC
CSARSTSSYEQYF
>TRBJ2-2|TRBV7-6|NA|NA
TGTGCCAGCAGCTCCGGACCTGGCGACACCGGGGAGCTGTTTTTT
CASSSGPGDTGELFF
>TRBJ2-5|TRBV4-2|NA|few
TGTGCCAGCAGCGACTGGCGGGGAGCGTACCAAGAGACCCAGTACTTC
CASSDWRGAYQETQYF
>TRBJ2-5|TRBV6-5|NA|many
TGTGCCAGCAGATCGGAGTATTTCCAAGAGACCCAGTACTTC
CASRSEYFQETQYF
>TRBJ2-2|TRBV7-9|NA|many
TGTGCCAGCGGGGAAAGCACCGGGGAGCTGTTTTTT
CASGESTGELFF
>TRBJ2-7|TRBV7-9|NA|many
TGTGCCAGCAGCTTCTACAGTACCTACGAGCAGTACTTC
CASSFYSTYEQYF
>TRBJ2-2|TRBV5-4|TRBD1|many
TGTGCCAGCAGCCGGGACAGGGGCACCGGGGAGCTGTTTTTT
CASSRDRGTGELFF
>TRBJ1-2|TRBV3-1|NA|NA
TGTGCCAGCAGCCAAGTAGGCCGGCCCTATGGCTACACCTTC
CASSQVGRPYGYTF
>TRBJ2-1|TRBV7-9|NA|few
TGTGCCAGCAGTGCCTGGGATAATGAGCAGTTCTTC
CASSAWDNEQFF
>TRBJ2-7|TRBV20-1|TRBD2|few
TGCAGTGCTAGAGAAGCGGGGTACTACGAGCAGTACTTC
CSAREAGYYEQYF
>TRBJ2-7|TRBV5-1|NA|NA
TGCGCCAGCAGCTTCGGGGTAAACTACGAGCAGTACTTC
CASSFGVNYEQYF
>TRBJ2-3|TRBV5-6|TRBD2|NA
TGTGCCAGCAGCTGGGCCTTAGCGGGGGTCACAGATACGCAGTATTTT
CASSWALAGVTDTQYF
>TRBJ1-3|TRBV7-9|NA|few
TGTGCCAGCAGCACCACCGAGGTTTCGGGTCCCCGGGGGGACGGAAACACCATATATTTT
CASSTTEVSGPRGDGNTIYF
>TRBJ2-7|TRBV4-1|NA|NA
TGCGCCAGCGGCAGGGGGGGAGGGTGGATGCAGTACTTC
CASGRGGGWMQYF
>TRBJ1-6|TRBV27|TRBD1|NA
TGTGCCAGCAGTCAAGGGACAGGGGGTCAGTTGACACCCCTCCACTTT
CASSQGTGGQLTPLHF
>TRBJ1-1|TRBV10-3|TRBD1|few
TGTGCCGCCGGGACAGGGGGGACTGAAGCTCTCTTT
CAAGTGGTEALF
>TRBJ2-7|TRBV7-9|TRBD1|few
TGTGCCAGCAGCTTTGGACAGGCCCGCTCCTACGAGCAGTACTTC
CASSFGQARSYEQYF
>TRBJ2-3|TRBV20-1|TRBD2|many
TGCAGTGCTAGAGACGGACTAGCGGAGAGCACAGATACGCAGTATTTT
CSARDGLAESTDTQYF
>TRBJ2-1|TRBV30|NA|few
TGTGCCTGGAGTGTAGGGGGGCACAATGAGCAGTTCTTC
CAWSVGGHNEQFF
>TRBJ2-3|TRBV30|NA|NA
TGTGCCTGGAATACGGGAAGTACAGATACGCAGTATTTT
CAWNTGSTDTQYF
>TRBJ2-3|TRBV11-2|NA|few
TGTGCCAGCAGCTTACTGTTCATAGATACGCAGTATTTT
CASSLLFIDTQYF
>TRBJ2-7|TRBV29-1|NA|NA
TGCAGCGTGAGCCGGGGAAGCGTGACACACGAGCAGTACTTC
CSVSRGSVTHEQYF
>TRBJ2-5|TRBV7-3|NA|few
TGTGCCAGCAGCTTAGGTAGAGTAGGTGTCCAAGAGACCCAGTACTTC
CASSLGRVGVQETQYF
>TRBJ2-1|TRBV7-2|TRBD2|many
TGTGCCAGCAGCTACGGGACTAGCGGGGGCCGAGGGCTCGGTGAGCAGTTCTTC
CASSYGTSGGRGLGEQFF
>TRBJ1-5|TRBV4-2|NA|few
TGTGCCAGCAGCCAAAACCTATACCGCCTCGGGAGCAATCAGCCCCAGCATTTT
CASSQNLYRLGSNQPQHF
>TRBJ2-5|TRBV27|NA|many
TGTGCCAGCAGTTATAGCGGACAAGAGACCCAGTACTTC
CASSYSGQETQYF
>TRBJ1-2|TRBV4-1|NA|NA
TGCGCCAGCAGCCAAGAGAAGGTGGGGAACTGTGGCTACACCTTC
CASSQEKVGNCGYTF
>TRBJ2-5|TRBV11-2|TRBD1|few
TGTGCCAGCAGCTCTTACCCCGTCTACAGGGGTTTATCCCAAGAGACCCAGTACTTC
CASSSYPVYRGLSQETQYF
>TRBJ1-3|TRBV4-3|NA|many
TGCGCCAGCAGCCCCACCGATATGACTGGAAACACCATATATTTT
CASSPTDMTGNTIYF
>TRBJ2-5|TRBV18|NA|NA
TGTGCCAGCTCAGCCTCGTCTGTATTCCAAGAGACCCAGTACTTC
CASSASSVFQETQYF
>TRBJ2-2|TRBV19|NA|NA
TGTGCCAGTATTGACAGCTACACCGGGGAGCTGTTTTTT
CASIDSYTGELFF
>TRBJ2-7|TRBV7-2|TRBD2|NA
TGTGCCAGCAGCTACTCAGGCGGGGAGGGATACGAGCAGTACTTC
CASSYSGGEGYEQYF
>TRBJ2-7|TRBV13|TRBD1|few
TGTGCCAGCAGCTTATGGGACAGTACCTACGAGCAGTACTTC
CASSLWDSTYEQYF
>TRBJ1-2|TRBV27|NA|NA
TGTGCCAGCAGTTTGAACCCCAGTGGTCCGACCCCATATGGCTACACCTTC
CASSLNPSGPTPYGYTF
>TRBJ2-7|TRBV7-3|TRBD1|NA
TGTGCCAGCAGCTTAAGACCGGACAGGGCCTATGGCGAGCAGTGCTTC
CASSLRPDRAYGEQCF
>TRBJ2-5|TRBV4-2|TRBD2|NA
TGTGCCAGCAGCCAAGATTGGTGGGGACTAGTTGGGCAAGAGACCCAGTACTTC
CASSQDWWGLVGQETQYF
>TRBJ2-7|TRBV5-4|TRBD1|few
TGTGCCAGCAGCCCATCCGGGACAGGGCTCCACGAGCAGTACTTC
CASSPSGTGLHEQYF
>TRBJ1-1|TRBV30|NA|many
TGTGCCTGGAGTTACAAGAACACTGAAGCTTTCTTT
CAWSYKNTEAFF
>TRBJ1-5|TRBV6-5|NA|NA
TGTGCCGGCAGAAGGTACGGAAGCAATCAGCCCCAGCATTTT
CAGRRYGSNQPQHF
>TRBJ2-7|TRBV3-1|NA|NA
TGTGCCAGCAGCCCTACGATGACAGGCGAGCAGTACTTC
CASSPTMTGEQYF
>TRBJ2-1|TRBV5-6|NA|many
TGTGCCAGCAGCTCCCTTAAAAGCGCCGGGGACTTCTCCTACAATGAGCAGTTCTTC
CASSSLKSAGDFSYNEQFF
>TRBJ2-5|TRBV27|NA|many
TGTGCCAGCAGTTCCTTCGGACAACAAGAGACCCAGTACTTC
CASSSFGQQETQYF